Given below is one TCR beta chain in context. The V end lost 5 bases, the J end lost 2 bases, and 15 bases lay between the germline ends. The CDR3 is made up of 15 amino acids. CDR1 is SGHTA, CDR2 FQGNSA, per germline. CDR3-region Arm-PCR and iRepertoire HTBI primers produced the TCR beta libraries. One entry per CDR3 protein, called by TCRdb with MiXCR from the multiplex PCR reads. The table lists about 350,000 distinct CDR3 sequences, roughly 15% of them singletons. The source of the sample is a study of regulatory T cells in long-lasting Graves disease. Time point in this sample: newly diagnosed GD, antithyroid drugs for less than 3 months. Researchers made the TCR library from RNA that was extracted from PBMCs. This same sample was also taken into another study, of T cells in Graves' hyperthyroidism and ophthalmopathy.

This chain links TRBV7-2 with TRBJ1-1; D call uncertain. The source was peripheral blood mononuclear cells (PBMCs), collected at new diagnosis, from a patient treated with antithyroid drugs. This receptor was identified in a woman aged 18-29 years with Graves disease. CDR3 coding DNA: TGTGCCAGCAGCCAACGCGGCTGGATTAACACTGAAGCTTTCTTT. It translates to CASSQRGWINTEAFF.